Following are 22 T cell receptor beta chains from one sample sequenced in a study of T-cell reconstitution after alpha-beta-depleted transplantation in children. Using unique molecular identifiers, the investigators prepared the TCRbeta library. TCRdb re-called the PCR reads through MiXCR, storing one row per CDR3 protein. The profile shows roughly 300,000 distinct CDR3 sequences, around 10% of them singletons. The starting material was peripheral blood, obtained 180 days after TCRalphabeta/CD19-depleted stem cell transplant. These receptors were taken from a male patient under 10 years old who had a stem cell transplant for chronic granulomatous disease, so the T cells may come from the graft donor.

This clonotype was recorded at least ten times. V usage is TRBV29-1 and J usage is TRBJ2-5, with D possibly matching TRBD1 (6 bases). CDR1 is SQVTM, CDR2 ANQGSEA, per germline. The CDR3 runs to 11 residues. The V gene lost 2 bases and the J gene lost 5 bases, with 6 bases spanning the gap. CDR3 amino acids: CSVERGETQYF. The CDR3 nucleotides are TGCAGCGTTGAAAGGGGGGAGACCCAGTACTTC.

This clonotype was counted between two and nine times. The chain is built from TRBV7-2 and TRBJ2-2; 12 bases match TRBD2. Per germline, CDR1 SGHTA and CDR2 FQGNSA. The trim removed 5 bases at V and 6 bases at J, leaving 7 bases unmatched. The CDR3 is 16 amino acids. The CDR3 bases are TGTGCCAGCAGCGCAGAGCGGACTAGCGGGGCCGGGGAGCTGTTTTTT. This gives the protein CASSAERTSGAGELFF.

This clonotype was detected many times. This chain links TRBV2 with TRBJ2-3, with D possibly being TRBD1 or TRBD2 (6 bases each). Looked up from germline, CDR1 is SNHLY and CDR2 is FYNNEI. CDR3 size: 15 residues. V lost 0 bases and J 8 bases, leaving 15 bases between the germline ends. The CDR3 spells CASSEAAWGAGTQYF. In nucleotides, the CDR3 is TGTGCCAGCAGTGAAGCGGCGTGGGGGGCGGGTACGCAGTATTTT.

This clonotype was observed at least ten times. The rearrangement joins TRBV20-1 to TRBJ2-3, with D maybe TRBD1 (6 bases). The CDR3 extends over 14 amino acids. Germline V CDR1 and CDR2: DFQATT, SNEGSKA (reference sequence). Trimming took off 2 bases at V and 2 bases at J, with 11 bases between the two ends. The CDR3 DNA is TGCAGTGCTAGAAGAGGGGGAGACACAGATACGCAGTATTTT. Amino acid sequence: CSARRGGDTDTQYF.

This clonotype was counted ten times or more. The CDR3 spells CSGKTGGETQYF. In DNA form, the CDR3 reads TGCAGCGGTAAGACTGGGGGAGAGACCCAGTACTTC. V is TRBV29-1 and J is TRBJ2-5; D may match TRBD1 or TRBD2 (5 bases each). V dropped 7 bases and J dropped 4 bases, with 13 bases sitting between them. This CDR3 is built from 12 residues. In germline, CDR1 is SQVTM, CDR2 ANQGSEA.

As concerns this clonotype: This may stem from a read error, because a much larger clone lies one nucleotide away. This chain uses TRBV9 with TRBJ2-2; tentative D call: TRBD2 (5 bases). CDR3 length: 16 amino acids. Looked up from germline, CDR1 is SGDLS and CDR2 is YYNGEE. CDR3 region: CASSVVQRPHTGELLF. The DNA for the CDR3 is TGTGCCAGCAGCGTAGTGCAGCGCCCTCACACCGGGGAGCTGCTTTTT.

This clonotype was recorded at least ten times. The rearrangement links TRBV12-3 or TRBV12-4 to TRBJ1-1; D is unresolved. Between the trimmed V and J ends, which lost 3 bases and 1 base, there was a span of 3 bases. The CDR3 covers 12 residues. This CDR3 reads CASSLTNTEAFF. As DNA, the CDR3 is TGTGCCAGCAGTTTGACGAACACTGAAGCTTTCTTT.

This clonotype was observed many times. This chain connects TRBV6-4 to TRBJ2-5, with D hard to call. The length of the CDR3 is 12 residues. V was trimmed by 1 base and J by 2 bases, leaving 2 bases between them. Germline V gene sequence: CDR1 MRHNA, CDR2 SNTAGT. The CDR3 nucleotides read TGTGCCAGCAGTGACTGTCAAGAGACCCAGTACTTC. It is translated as CASSDCQETQYF.

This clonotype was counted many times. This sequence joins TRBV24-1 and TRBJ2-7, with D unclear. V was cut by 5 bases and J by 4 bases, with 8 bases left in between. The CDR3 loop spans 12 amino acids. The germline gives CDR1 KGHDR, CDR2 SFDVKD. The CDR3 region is CATSVSGYEQYF. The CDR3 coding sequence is TGTGCCACCAGTGTCTCCGGGTACGAGCAGTACTTC.

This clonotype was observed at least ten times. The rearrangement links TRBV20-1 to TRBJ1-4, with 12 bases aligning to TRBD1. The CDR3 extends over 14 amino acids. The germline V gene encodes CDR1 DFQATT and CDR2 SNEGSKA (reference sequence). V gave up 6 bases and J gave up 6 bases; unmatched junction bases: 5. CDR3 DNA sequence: TGCAGTGCCGGGACAGGGGGCTCGTATGAAAAACTGTTTTTT. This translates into CSAGTGGSYEKLFF.

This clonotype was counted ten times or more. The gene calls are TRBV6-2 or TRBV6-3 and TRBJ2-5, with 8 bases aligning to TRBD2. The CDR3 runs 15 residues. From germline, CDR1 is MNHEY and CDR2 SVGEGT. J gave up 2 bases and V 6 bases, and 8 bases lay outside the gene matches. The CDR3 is CASRHLAGKQETQYF. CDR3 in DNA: TGTGCCAGCAGACACCTAGCGGGCAAACAAGAGACCCAGTACTTC.

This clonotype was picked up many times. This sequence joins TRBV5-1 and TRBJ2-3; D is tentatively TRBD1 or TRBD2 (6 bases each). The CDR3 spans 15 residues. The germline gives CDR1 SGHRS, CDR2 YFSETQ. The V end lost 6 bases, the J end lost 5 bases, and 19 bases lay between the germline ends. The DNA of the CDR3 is TGCGCCAGCATTGAGGGGGGATCCTGGGGAGATACGCAGTATTTT. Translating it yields CASIEGGSWGDTQYF.

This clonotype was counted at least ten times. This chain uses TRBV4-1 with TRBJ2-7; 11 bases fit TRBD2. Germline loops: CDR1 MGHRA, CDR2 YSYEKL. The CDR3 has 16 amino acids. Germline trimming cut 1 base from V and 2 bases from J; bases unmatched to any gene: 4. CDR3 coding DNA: TGCGCCAGCAGCCAAGGACTAGCGGGATTAGCCTACGAGCAGTACTTC. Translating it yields CASSQGLAGLAYEQYF.

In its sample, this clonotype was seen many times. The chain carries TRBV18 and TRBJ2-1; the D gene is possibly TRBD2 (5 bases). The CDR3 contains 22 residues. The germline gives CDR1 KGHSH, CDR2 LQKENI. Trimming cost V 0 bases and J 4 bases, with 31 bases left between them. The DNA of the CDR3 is TGTGCCAGCTCACCACCTTTTGAGACGTCCCAGCGGAAACCCAGAAAGTACAATGAGCAGTTCTTC. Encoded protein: CASSPPFETSQRKPRKYNEQFF.

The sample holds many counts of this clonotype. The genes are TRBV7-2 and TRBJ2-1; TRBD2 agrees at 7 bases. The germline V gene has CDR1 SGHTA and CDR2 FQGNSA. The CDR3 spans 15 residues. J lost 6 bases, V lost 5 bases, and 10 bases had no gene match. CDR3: CASSPRVAGGNEQFF. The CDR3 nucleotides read TGTGCCAGCAGCCCCAGGGTAGCGGGCGGCAATGAGCAGTTCTTC.

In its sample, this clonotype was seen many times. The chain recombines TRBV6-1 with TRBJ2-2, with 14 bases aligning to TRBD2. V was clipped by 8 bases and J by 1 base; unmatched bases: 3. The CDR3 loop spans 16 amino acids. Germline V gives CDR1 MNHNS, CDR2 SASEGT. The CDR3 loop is CASGLAGGKNTGELFF. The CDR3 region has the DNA TGTGCCAGCGGACTAGCGGGAGGCAAGAACACCGGGGAGCTGTTTTTT.

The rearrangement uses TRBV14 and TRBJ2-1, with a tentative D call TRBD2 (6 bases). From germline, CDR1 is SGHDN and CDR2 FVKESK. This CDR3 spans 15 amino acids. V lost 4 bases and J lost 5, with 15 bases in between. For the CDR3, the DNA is TGTGCCAGCAGCCGGACCGGGACTCTCAACAATGAGCAGTTCTTC. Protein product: CASSRTGTLNNEQFF.

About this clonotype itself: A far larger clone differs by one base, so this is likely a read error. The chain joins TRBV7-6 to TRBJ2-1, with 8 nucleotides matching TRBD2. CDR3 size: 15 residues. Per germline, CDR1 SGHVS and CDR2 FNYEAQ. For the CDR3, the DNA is TGTGCCAGCAGCTTAGGCGGGAGGTCCTACAATGAGCAGTTGTTC. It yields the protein CASSLGGRSYNEQLF.

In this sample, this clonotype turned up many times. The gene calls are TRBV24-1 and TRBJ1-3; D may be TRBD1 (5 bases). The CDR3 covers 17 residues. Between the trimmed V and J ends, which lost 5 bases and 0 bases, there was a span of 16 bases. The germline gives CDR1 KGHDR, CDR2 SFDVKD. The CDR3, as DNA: TGTGCCACCAGTGCCTCGGAGGACAATCCCTCTGGAAACACCATATATTTT. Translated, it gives CATSASEDNPSGNTIYF.

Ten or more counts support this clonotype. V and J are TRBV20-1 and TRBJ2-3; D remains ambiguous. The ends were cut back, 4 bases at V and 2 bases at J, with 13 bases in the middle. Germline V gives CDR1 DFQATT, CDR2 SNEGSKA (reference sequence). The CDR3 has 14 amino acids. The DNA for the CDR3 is TGCAGTGCTACAGGTTCGGAGCCCACAGATACGCAGTATTTT. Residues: CSATGSEPTDTQYF.

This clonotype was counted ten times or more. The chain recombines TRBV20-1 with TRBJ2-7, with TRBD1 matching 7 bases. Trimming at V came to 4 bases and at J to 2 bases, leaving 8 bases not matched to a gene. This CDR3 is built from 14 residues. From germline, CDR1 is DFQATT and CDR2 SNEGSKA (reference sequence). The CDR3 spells CSAKRDSETYEQYF. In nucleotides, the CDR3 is TGCAGTGCTAAAAGGGACAGTGAGACCTACGAGCAGTACTTC.

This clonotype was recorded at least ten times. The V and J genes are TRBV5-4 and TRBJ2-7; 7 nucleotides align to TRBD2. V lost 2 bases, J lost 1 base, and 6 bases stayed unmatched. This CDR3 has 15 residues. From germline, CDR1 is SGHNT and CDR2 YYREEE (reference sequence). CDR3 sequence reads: CASSFPRGGSYEQYF. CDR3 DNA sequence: TGTGCCAGCAGCTTTCCGAGGGGAGGGTCCTACGAGCAGTACTTC.